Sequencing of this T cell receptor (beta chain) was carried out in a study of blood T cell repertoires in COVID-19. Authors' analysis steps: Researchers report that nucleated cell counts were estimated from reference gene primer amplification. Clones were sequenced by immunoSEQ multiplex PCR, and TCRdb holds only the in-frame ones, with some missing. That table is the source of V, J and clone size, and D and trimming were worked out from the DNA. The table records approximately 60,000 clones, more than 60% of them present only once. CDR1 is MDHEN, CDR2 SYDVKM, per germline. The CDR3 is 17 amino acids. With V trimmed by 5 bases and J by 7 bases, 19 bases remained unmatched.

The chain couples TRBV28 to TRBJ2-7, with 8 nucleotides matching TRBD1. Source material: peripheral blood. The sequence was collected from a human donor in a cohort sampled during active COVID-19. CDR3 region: CASSIKTPDRGIWEQYF. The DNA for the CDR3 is TGTGCCAGCAGTATTAAGACCCCTGACAGGGGAATCTGGGAGCAGTACTTC.